Listed here are 22 T cell receptor beta chains from one sample, sequenced in a study of T cells in Graves' hyperthyroidism and ophthalmopathy (dated by TCRdb to 2018 to 2020). Library method: multiplex PCR. The run used an Illumina HiSeq 2000. The TCR beta CDR3 regions were amplified from the RNA transcripts. The TCR CDR3 was subjected to a first round of RT-PCR using the HTBI primer set and the Qiagen OneStep RT-PCR kit. TCRdb took the public reads, trimmed them with fastp at Q25, ran MiXCR for clone calling and kept in-frame beta chains. Entries that share a CDR3 protein sequence are merged under the most common genes and DNA. The sample data list about 690,000 distinct CDR3 sequences, and 15% to 20% of these were observed just once. Together, the top ten hold 15% to 18% of the sample. The sequenced material came from blood. These receptors originate from a middle-aged man with Graves' hyperthyroidism.

This chain uses TRBV7-9 with TRBJ1-1, with D unresolved. The ends were cut back, 5 bases at V and 5 bases at J, with 21 bases in the middle. CDR1 is SEHNR, CDR2 FQNEAQ, per germline (reference sequence). The CDR3 is 16 residues long. CDR3 residues: CASSGVRKDRRTEAFF. CDR3 nucleotide sequence: TGTGCCAGCAGCGGAGTACGAAAAGACCGGAGGACTGAAGCTTTCTTT.

Ten or more counts support this clonotype. The chain combines TRBV29-1 with TRBJ1-2, with D unclear. The CDR3 extends over 14 amino acids. Germline assignment: CDR1 SQVTM and CDR2 ANQGSEA. Trimming left V 5 bases short and J 3 bases short, with 16 bases between. CDR3 bases: TGCAGCGTTCGTTACCGCCCAGAGGACTATGGCTACACCTTC. Its translation: CSVRYRPEDYGYTF.

The J gene is TRBJ2-1, the V gene TRBV9, with no clear D. The CDR3 consists of 15 residues. Trimming shortened V by 0 bases and J by 11 bases, and 18 bases separated the two germline ends. The germline V gene encodes CDR1 SGDLS and CDR2 YYNGEE. CDR3 sequence reads: CASSVESSLPNKQFF. CDR3 nucleotides: TGTGCCAGCAGCGTAGAGTCGTCCCTCCCAAATAAGCAGTTCTTC.

In its sample, this clonotype was seen many times. This chain uses TRBV9 with TRBJ2-3; 12 nucleotides line up with TRBD2. Germline V gene lookup returns CDR1 SGDLS and CDR2 YYNGEE. This CDR3 spans 16 amino acids. With 4 bases clipped from V and 2 bases from J, the junction kept 5 bases outside the gene matches. The CDR3 nucleotides read TGTGCCAGCAGCCCACGGACTAGCGGGATCACAGATACGCAGTATTTT. It encodes CASSPRTSGITDTQYF.

This clonotype has a count of ten or more. This chain links TRBV2 with TRBJ2-2; TRBD2 agrees at 9 bases. Germline CDR1 reads SNHLY; CDR2 reads FYNNEI. CDR3 length: 14 amino acids. J was trimmed by 5 bases and V by 10 bases; bases with no gene match: 8. The CDR3: CANGREGRTGELFF. CDR3 nucleotide sequence: TGTGCCAACGGGCGGGAGGGCCGGACCGGGGAGCTGTTTTTT. Variable domain in full (rest from reference TRBV2 and TRBJ2-2): EPEVTQTPSHQVTQMGQEVILRCVPISNHLYFYWYRQILGQKVEFLVSFYNNEISEKSEIFDDQFSVERPDGSNFTLKIRSTKLEDSAMYFCANGREGRTGELFFGEGSRLTVL.

Ten or more counts support this clonotype. The chain carries TRBV11-2 and TRBJ2-7; tentatively, D is TRBD1 or TRBD2 (6 bases each). Germline V gene data show CDR1 as SGHAT and CDR2 as FQNNGV. Trimming left V 5 bases short and J 3 bases short, with 14 bases between. The CDR3 contains 14 residues. The CDR3 coding sequence is TGTGCCAGCAGCCCCGCCGGGGGCTACTACGAGCAGTACTTC. Translation gives CASSPAGGYYEQYF.

This clonotype was seen more than once but under ten times. The V gene is TRBV28, the J gene TRBJ1-4; D is possibly TRBD1 (5 bases). This CDR3 contains 15 residues. Trimming removed 2 bases from V and 5 bases from J, with 12 bases in between. CDR1 is MDHEN and CDR2 is SYDVKM in the germline V gene. The CDR3 DNA reads TGTGCCAGCAGTTTAGCCCGGGACTTCAATGAAAAACTGTTTTTT. This encodes CASSLARDFNEKLFF.

V and J are TRBV5-6 and TRBJ2-5, with TRBD2 matching 7 bases. Germline V CDR1 and CDR2: SGHDT, YYEEEE. The V and J ends lost 3 bases and 2 bases, in that order; junction bases with no gene match: 16. CDR3 length: 18 residues. The CDR3 reads CASSSSPAGLNPQETQYF. DNA of the CDR3: TGTGCCAGCAGCTCCTCCCCAGCGGGACTTAACCCTCAAGAGACCCAGTACTTC.

V is TRBV13 and J is TRBJ2-7, with a possible D match to TRBD2 (6 bases). The CDR3 spans 17 residues. Germline lookup yields CDR1 PRHDT and CDR2 FYEKMQ (reference sequence). Deletions cut 5 bases from V and 2 bases from J, with 22 bases between. The CDR3 region has the DNA TGTGCCAGCAGCCCATACTTCGGGGGTAGCTTCGCCTACGAGCAGTACTTC. Its translation: CASSPYFGGSFAYEQYF.

This clonotype came up many times. This rearrangement joins TRBV27 to TRBJ1-2, with D uncertain. V was pared by 4 bases and J by 2 bases, with 8 bases between. Germline CDR1 is MNHEY and CDR2 is SMNVEV (reference sequence). The CDR3 consists of 13 residues. The CDR3 bases are TGTGCCAGCAGTTCCACAACAAACTATGGCTACACCTTC. Protein sequence: CASSSTTNYGYTF.

The rearrangement links TRBV19 to TRBJ2-4, with no clear D. CDR1 LNHDA and CDR2 SQIVND come from the germline V gene (reference sequence). The CDR3 consists of 16 residues. Between the trimmed V and J ends, which lost 5 bases and 0 bases, there was a span of 14 bases. The CDR3 loop is CASSFDLYLAKNIQYF. The CDR3 DNA follows: TGTGCCAGTAGTTTCGACTTGTATCTAGCCAAAAACATTCAGTACTTC.

The chain is built from TRBV11-2 and TRBJ1-1; tentative D call: TRBD1 (5 bases). The CDR3 spans 15 residues. V shed 4 bases and J shed 0 bases, with 12 bases lying between them. The germline V gene encodes CDR1 SGHAT and CDR2 FQNNGV. The CDR3 coding sequence is TGTGCCAGCAGCTACGACAGATTATTGAACACTGAAGCTTTCTTT. Its protein product is CASSYDRLLNTEAFF.

This clonotype appeared many times. This chain uses TRBV29-1 with TRBJ1-4; D ambiguous. Germline V lookup: CDR1 SQVTM, CDR2 ANQGSEA. The CDR3 has 15 residues. V was cut by 7 bases and J by 0 bases, with 15 bases left in between. In DNA form, the CDR3 reads TGCAGCGCCAACTTCGACCGTGCAACTAATGAAAAACTGTTTTTT. Protein product: CSANFDRATNEKLFF.

This clonotype was counted ten times or more. The chain uses TRBV28 and TRBJ2-2; no reliable D call. Germline lookup yields CDR1 MDHEN and CDR2 SYDVKM. CDR3 size: 19 residues. V was trimmed by 4 bases and J by 3 bases, leaving 24 bases between them. CDR3 DNA: TGTGCCAGCAGTTCCATGAATGGGCCACTTAAGGATGACACCGGGGAGCTGTTTTTT. It specifies CASSSMNGPLKDDTGELFF. Complete variable domain (other parts from reference TRBV28 and TRBJ2-2): DVKVTQSSRYLVKRTGEKVFLECVQDMDHENMFWYRQDPGLGLRLIYFSYDVKMKEKGDIPEGYSVSREKKERFSLILESASTNQTSMYLCASSSMNGPLKDDTGELFFGEGSRLTVL.

The sample holds many counts of this clonotype. The V call is TRBV7-8, the J call TRBJ2-7; 10 bases agree with TRBD1. CDR3 length: 13 amino acids. The V and J ends lost 4 bases and 5 bases, in that order; junction bases with no gene match: 2. Germline CDR1 reads SGHVS; CDR2 reads FQNEAQ. The CDR3 is CASSWGQGNEQYF. CDR3 DNA: TGTGCCAGCAGCTGGGGACAGGGGAACGAGCAGTACTTC.

Regarding this clonotype: With a much larger clone just one base away, this may be a read error. This rearrangement joins TRBV20-1 to TRBJ2-1; D not resolved. Per germline, CDR1 DFQATT and CDR2 SNEGSKA (reference sequence). The CDR3 is 10 amino acids. V lost 3 bases and J lost 6, with 3 bases in between. CDR3 sequence: CSASINEQFF. CDR3 DNA: TGCAGTGCTAGTATCAATGAGCAGTTCTTC.

In this sample, this clonotype turned up a few times. The V call is TRBV19, the J call TRBJ1-5; TRBD1 is a possible D gene (6 bases). CDR1 is LNHDA and CDR2 is SQIVND in the germline V gene (reference sequence). Trimming left V 4 bases short and J 7 bases short, with 14 bases between. CDR3 length: 14 residues. This CDR3 reads CASSTRGSGQPQHF. The CDR3 DNA reads TGTGCCAGTAGTACCAGGGGCTCGGGGCAGCCCCAGCATTTT.

The chain is built from TRBV12-5 and TRBJ2-1; unclear D gene. The V gene lost 7 bases and the J gene lost 4 bases, with 11 bases spanning the gap. The CDR3 runs 13 residues. Germline CDR1 is LGHNT and CDR2 is FRNRAP. CDR3 in DNA: TGTGCTAGTGCGTCGTCCGAGTACAATGAGCAGTTCTTC. It encodes CASASSEYNEQFF.

This clonotype was found many times. V gene TRBV27 combines with J gene TRBJ2-1, with D perhaps TRBD1 or TRBD2 (5 bases each). V was clipped by 6 bases and J by 0 bases, with 12 bases between them. This CDR3 comprises 15 residues. Germline V gene lookup returns CDR1 MNHEY and CDR2 SMNVEV (reference sequence). As DNA, the CDR3 is TGTGCCAGCAGAGAGGGACCCAACTCCTACAATGAGCAGTTCTTC. It specifies CASREGPNSYNEQFF.

The chain has TRBV6-5 and TRBJ2-7; 12 bases are a match to TRBD2. The ends lost 0 bases at V and 7 bases at J; junction bases unmatched: 4. Per germline, CDR1 MNHEY and CDR2 SVGAGI. CDR3 length: 15 residues. The CDR3 reads CASSYSTSGSREQYF. The CDR3 nucleotides read TGTGCCAGCAGTTACTCGACTAGCGGGAGTAGGGAGCAGTACTTC.

The chain links TRBV6-1 to TRBJ1-2; weak D call: TRBD1 (5 bases). Trimming took off 7 bases at V and 2 bases at J, with 17 bases between the two ends. The CDR3 is 15 residues long. CDR1 and CDR2 (germline): MNHNS, SASEGT. The CDR3 sequence: CASTRLNRGNYGYTF. The CDR3 nucleotides read TGTGCCAGCACCCGCTTAAATCGGGGCAACTATGGCTACACCTTC.

This clonotype was counted at least ten times. The CDR3 here is CASSLTRGYTEAFF. The CDR3 DNA reads as TGTGCCAGCAGTTTAACTAGGGGCTACACTGAAGCTTTCTTT. The rearrangement uses TRBV28 and TRBJ1-1, with D tentatively TRBD1 (5 bases). CDR1 MDHEN and CDR2 SYDVKM come from the germline V gene. The CDR3 has 14 amino acids. Trimming stripped 2 bases from V and 3 bases from J, with 10 bases between.